Below are 18 T cell receptor beta chains sequenced from a single sample in a study of blood T cell repertoires in COVID-19. Here immunoSEQ multiplex PCR was the method, and the copy in TCRdb shows in-frame clones only, minus some. Here the sample spans fewer than 150,000 clones, around 76% being singletons. Sequencing input: peripheral blood. The receptors shown here come from a human donor in a cohort sampled during active COVID-19.

This chain's CDR3 is CASSGTGFASGANVLTF. CDR3 nucleotides: TGTGCCAGCTCCGGGACAGGATTTGCTTCTGGGGCCAACGTCCTGACTTTC. The gene calls are TRBV28 and TRBJ2-6, with TRBD1 matching 8 bases. CDR3 length: 17 amino acids. Germline trimming cut 8 bases from V and 1 base from J; bases unmatched to any gene: 10. Per the germline V gene, CDR1 is MDHEN and CDR2 is SYDVKM. Based on the CDR3 plus reference TRBV28 and TRBJ2-6, the full variable domain is DVKVTQSSRYLVKRTGEKVFLECVQDMDHENMFWYRQDPGLGLRLIYFSYDVKMKEKGDIPEGYSVSREKKERFSLILESASTNQTSMYLCASSGTGFASGANVLTFGAGSRLTVL.

The chain couples TRBV5-4 to TRBJ2-3; D may be TRBD1 (5 bases). Germline lookup yields CDR1 SGHNT and CDR2 YYREEE (reference sequence). Trimming pared 0 bases from V and 3 bases from J, leaving 14 bases between. There are 16 residues in the CDR3. The CDR3 loop is CASSLEHRRGTDTQYF. DNA for the CDR3: TGTGCCAGCAGCTTGGAACACAGGAGAGGTACAGATACGCAGTATTTT.

The rearrangement links TRBV7-9 to TRBJ1-1; TRBD1 matches 7 bases. This CDR3 has 12 residues. From germline, CDR1 is SEHNR and CDR2 FQNEAQ (reference sequence). The junction had 1 base not matched to a gene; V was cut back by 8 bases and J by 1 base. The CDR3 DNA reads as TGTGCCAGCGGACAGGCGAACACTGAAGCTTTCTTT. Amino acid sequence: CASGQANTEAFF. Combining the CDR3 with reference TRBV7-9 and TRBJ1-1 gives the whole variable domain DTGVSQNPRHKITKRGQNVTFRCDPISEHNRLYWYRQTLGQGPEFLTYFQNEAQLEKSRLLSDRFSAERPKGSFSTLEIQRTEQGDSAMYLCASGQANTEAFFGQGTRLTVV.

This rearrangement joins TRBV2 to TRBJ1-1; TRBD1 aligns across 7 bases. The CDR3 contains 16 residues. With V trimmed by 6 bases and J by 3 bases, 13 bases remained unmatched. The germline V gene encodes CDR1 SNHLY and CDR2 FYNNEI. Here the CDR3 reads CASRKEKAGGDTEAFF. In nucleotides, the CDR3 is TGTGCCAGCAGAAAGGAGAAAGCAGGGGGAGACACTGAAGCTTTCTTT. Filled out from reference TRBV2 and TRBJ1-1, the complete variable domain reads EPEVTQTPSHQVTQMGQEVILRCVPISNHLYFYWYRQILGQKVEFLVSFYNNEISEKSEIFDDQFSVERPDGSNFTLKIRSTKLEDSAMYFCASRKEKAGGDTEAFFGQGTRLTVV.

In its sample, this clone was seen a few times. This rearrangement joins TRBV29-1 to TRBJ2-7, with 9 nucleotides matching TRBD1. Germline-derived CDR1 and CDR2 are SQVTM and ANQGSEA. The CDR3 is 13 residues long. Trimming took 7 bases from V and 6 from J; bases not matched to a gene: 10. CDR3 sequence reads: CSALEGQGSEQYF. DNA of the CDR3: TGCAGCGCCCTCGAGGGACAGGGAAGCGAGCAGTACTTC.

V usage is TRBV18 and J usage is TRBJ1-2; D gene unclear. Trimming shortened V by 3 bases and J by 8 bases, and 13 bases separated the two germline ends. Germline V lookup: CDR1 KGHSH, CDR2 LQKENI. The CDR3 loop spans 13 amino acids. In DNA, the CDR3 is TGTGCCAGCTCACCGTCTGAAGCTTTGGGCTACACCTTC. Residues: CASSPSEALGYTF.

The rearrangement links TRBV5-1 to TRBJ1-6; 7 bases are shared with TRBD1. Per the germline V gene, CDR1 is SGHRS and CDR2 is YFSETQ. The CDR3 has 14 residues. V lost 4 bases, J lost 5 bases, and 3 bases stayed unmatched. The CDR3 region has the DNA TGCGCCAGCAGCCCGGGACAGAATAATTCACCCCTCCACTTT. This sequence encodes CASSPGQNNSPLHF.

The V gene is TRBV6-6, the J gene TRBJ2-1; 7 bases are shared with TRBD1. Germline lookup yields CDR1 MNHNY and CDR2 SVGAGI (reference sequence). CDR3 length equals 15 residues. V was pared by 6 bases and J by 1 base, with 6 bases of the junction left unmatched. CDR3 in amino acids: CASSAGTESYNEQFF. CDR3 coding DNA: TGTGCCAGCAGCGCCGGGACAGAGTCCTACAATGAGCAGTTCTTC.

This clone was seen a single time. V is TRBV7-8 and J is TRBJ2-3, with 7 nucleotides matching TRBD2. V lost 6 bases and J lost 0; bases outside the gene matches: 0. This CDR3 is 13 amino acids long. Germline V CDR1 and CDR2: SGHVS, FQNEAQ. The CDR3 reads CASRRESTDTQYF. The CDR3 DNA reads as TGTGCCAGCAGGCGGGAGAGCACAGATACGCAGTATTTT.

The chain combines TRBV5-1 with TRBJ2-6; D might be TRBD1 (6 bases). V dropped 5 bases and J dropped 0 bases, with 15 bases sitting between them. Germline V gene sequence: CDR1 SGHRS, CDR2 YFSETQ. The CDR3 runs to 17 residues. The CDR3 coding sequence is TGCGCCAGCAGGAGGGGGAACATTCGCTCTGGGGCCAACGTCCTGACTTTC. Amino acids: CASRRGNIRSGANVLTF.

The V and J genes are TRBV5-1 and TRBJ2-7; TRBD1 matches 10 bases. Germline V gene lookup returns CDR1 SGHRS and CDR2 YFSETQ. The CDR3 loop spans 13 amino acids. Trimming took 3 bases from V and 6 from J; bases not matched to a gene: 3. CDR3 loop: CASSWDRGGEQYF. Here the CDR3 DNA reads TGCGCCAGCAGCTGGGACAGGGGCGGCGAGCAGTACTTC.

The V and J genes are TRBV5-1 and TRBJ2-7, with 7 nucleotides matching TRBD1. After removal of 2 bases from V and 3 bases from J, the junction contained 2 bases not matched to a gene. The CDR3 has 13 residues. Germline-derived CDR1 and CDR2 are SGHRS and YFSETQ. The CDR3 DNA sequence: TGCGCCAGCAGCTTTCAGGGGGACTACGAGCAGTACTTC. Protein product: CASSFQGDYEQYF.

The chain combines TRBV7-2 with TRBJ2-2; D is uncertain. Germline lookup yields CDR1 SGHTA and CDR2 FQGNSA. The CDR3 consists of 12 residues. Trimming shortened V by 7 bases and J by 1 base, and 4 bases separated the two germline ends. The CDR3 spells CASIMNTGELFF. CDR3 DNA: TGTGCCAGCATAATGAACACCGGGGAGCTGTTTTTT.

This chain joins TRBV2 and TRBJ2-5, with TRBD1 matching 10 bases. Germline V CDR1 and CDR2: SNHLY, FYNNEI. The CDR3 consists of 15 residues. Trimming at V came to 5 bases and at J to 2 bases, leaving 5 bases not matched to a gene. The CDR3 sequence is CASSWDRGLQETQYF. CDR3 DNA: TGTGCCAGCAGTTGGGACAGGGGCCTTCAAGAGACCCAGTACTTC.

The chain links TRBV11-2 to TRBJ2-2; 9 bases are a match to TRBD1. The CDR3 extends over 19 amino acids. Germline V gives CDR1 SGHAT, CDR2 FQNNGV. The ends lost 0 bases at V and 0 bases at J; junction bases unmatched: 8. The CDR3 DNA reads TGTGCCAGCAGCTTAGAGGGCCAGTGGGACAGGGCGAACACCGGGGAGCTGTTTTTT. It translates to CASSLEGQWDRANTGELFF.

This rearrangement joins TRBV5-1 to TRBJ2-5, with 9 nucleotides matching TRBD1. V lost 3 bases, J lost 1 base, and 4 bases stayed unmatched. In germline, CDR1 is SGHRS, CDR2 YFSETQ. The CDR3 runs to 15 residues. In nucleotides, the CDR3 is TGCGCCAGCAGCTGGGGGACAGGGACCCAAGAGACCCAGTACTTC. It codes for CASSWGTGTQETQYF. Based on the CDR3 plus reference TRBV5-1 and TRBJ2-5, the full variable domain is KAGVTQTPRYLIKTRGQQVTLSCSPISGHRSVSWYQQTPGQGLQFLFEYFSETQRNKGNFPGRFSGRQFSNSRSEMNVSTLELGDSALYLCASSWGTGTQETQYFGPGTRLLVL.

The CDR3 nucleotides read TGTGCCAGCAGAGGCAGCGGGGGGCCAGTCCAAGAGACCCAGTACTTC. It is translated as CASRGSGGPVQETQYF. This chain connects TRBV28 to TRBJ2-5, with TRBD2 matching 9 bases. V was pared by 6 bases and J by 1 base, with 9 bases of the junction left unmatched. Germline V gene lookup returns CDR1 MDHEN and CDR2 SYDVKM. The CDR3 is made up of 16 amino acids.

This clone was observed a single time. The chain employs TRBV18 and TRBJ1-3; weak D call: TRBD1 (5 bases). Germline CDR1 is KGHSH and CDR2 is LQKENI. There are 14 residues in the CDR3. V was clipped by 6 bases and J by 3 bases, with 12 bases between them. The CDR3 reads CASSTGTGGNTIYF. Written as DNA, the CDR3 is TGTGCCAGCTCGACCGGGACTGGTGGAAACACCATATATTTT. Full variable domain (missing parts from reference TRBV18 and TRBJ1-3): NAGVMQNPRHLVRRRGQEARLRCSPMKGHSHVYWYRQLPEEGLKFMVYLQKENIIDESGMPKERFSAEFPKEGPSILRIQQVVRGDSAAYFCASSTGTGGNTIYFGEGSWLTVV.